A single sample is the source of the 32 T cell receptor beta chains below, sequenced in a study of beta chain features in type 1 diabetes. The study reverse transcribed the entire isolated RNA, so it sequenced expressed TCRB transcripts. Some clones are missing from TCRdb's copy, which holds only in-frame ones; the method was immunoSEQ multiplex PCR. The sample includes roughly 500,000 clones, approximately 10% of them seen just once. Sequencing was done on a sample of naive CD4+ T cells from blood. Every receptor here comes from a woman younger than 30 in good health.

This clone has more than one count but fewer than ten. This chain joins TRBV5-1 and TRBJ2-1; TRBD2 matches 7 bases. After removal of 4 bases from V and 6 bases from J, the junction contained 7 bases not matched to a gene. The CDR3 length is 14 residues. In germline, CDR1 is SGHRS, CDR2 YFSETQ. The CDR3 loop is CASSPFSGGNEQFF. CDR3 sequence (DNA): TGCGCCAGCAGCCCCTTTTCGGGGGGCAATGAGCAGTTCTTC.

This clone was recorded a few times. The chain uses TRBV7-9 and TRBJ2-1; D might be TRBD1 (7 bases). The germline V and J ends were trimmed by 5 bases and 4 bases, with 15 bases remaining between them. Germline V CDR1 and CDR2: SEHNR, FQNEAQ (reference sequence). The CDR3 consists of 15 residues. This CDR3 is CASSRGDSPYNEQFF. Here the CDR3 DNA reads TGTGCCAGCAGCCGCGGGGACAGCCCTTACAATGAGCAGTTCTTC.

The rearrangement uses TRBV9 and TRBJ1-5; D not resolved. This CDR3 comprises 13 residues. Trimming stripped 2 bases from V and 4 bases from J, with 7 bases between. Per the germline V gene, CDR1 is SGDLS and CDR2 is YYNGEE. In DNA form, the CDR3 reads TGTGCCAGCAGCGTCAATTCAAATCAGCCCCAGCATTTT. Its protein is CASSVNSNQPQHF.

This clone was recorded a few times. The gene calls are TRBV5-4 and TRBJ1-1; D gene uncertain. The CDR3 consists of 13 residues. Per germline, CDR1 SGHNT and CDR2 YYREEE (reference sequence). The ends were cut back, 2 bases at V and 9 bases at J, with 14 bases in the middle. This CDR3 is CASSFPAMSKAFF. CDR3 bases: TGTGCCAGCAGCTTCCCGGCGATGTCTAAAGCTTTCTTT.

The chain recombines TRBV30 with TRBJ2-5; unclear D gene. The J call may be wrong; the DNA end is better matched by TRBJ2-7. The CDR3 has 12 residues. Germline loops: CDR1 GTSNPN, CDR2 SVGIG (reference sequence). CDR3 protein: CAWSTATYEQYF. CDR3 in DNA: TGTGCCTGGAGCACTGCCACCTACGAGCAGTACTTC.

CDR3: CASSLQEVSGYTF. DNA for the CDR3: TGTGCCAGCAGCCTTCAGGAGGTCTCTGGCTACACCTTC. The chain is built from TRBV7-6 and TRBJ1-2; D not certain. V gave up 5 bases and J gave up 7 bases, with 14 bases separating them. The CDR3 consists of 13 residues. Germline V CDR1 and CDR2: SGHVS, FNYEAQ. Supplemented by reference TRBV7-6 and TRBJ1-2, the full variable domain reads GAGVSQSPRYKVTKRGQDVALRCDPISGHVSLYWYRQALGQGPEFLTYFNYEAQQDKSGLPNDRFSAERPEGSISTLTIQRTEQRDSAMYRCASSLQEVSGYTFGSGTRLTVV.

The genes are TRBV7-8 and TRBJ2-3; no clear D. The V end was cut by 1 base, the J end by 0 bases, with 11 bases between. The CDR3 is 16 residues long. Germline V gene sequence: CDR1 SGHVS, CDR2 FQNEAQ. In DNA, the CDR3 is TGTGCCAGCAGCTTAGACCCAGATCCTAGCACAGATACGCAGTATTTT. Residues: CASSLDPDPSTDTQYF.

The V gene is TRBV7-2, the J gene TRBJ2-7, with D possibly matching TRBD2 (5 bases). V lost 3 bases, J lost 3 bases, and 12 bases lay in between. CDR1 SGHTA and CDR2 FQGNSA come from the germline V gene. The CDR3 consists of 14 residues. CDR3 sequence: CASSLSLAVYEQYF. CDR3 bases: TGTGCCAGCAGCTTGTCCCTAGCAGTCTACGAGCAGTACTTC.

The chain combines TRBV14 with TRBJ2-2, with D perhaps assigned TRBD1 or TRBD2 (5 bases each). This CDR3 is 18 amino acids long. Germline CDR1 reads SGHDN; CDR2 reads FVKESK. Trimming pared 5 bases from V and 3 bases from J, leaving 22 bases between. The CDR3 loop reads CASSSTRSFGGHTGELFF. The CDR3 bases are TGTGCCAGCAGCTCTACTCGGTCCTTTGGGGGTCACACCGGGGAGCTGTTTTTT.

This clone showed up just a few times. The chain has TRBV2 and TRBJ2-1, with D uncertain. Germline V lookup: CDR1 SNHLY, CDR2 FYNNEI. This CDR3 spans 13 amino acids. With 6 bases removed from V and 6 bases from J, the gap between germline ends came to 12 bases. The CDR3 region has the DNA TGTGCCAGCAGACAGATAAAGATCAATGAGCAGTTCTTC. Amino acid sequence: CASRQIKINEQFF.

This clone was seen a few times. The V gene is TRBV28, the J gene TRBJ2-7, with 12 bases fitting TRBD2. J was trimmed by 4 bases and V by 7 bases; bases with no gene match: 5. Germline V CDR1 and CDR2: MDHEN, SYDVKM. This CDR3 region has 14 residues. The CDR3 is CASTGLAGRYEQYV. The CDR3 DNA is TGTGCCAGCACCGGACTAGCGGGAAGATACGAGCAGTACGTC.

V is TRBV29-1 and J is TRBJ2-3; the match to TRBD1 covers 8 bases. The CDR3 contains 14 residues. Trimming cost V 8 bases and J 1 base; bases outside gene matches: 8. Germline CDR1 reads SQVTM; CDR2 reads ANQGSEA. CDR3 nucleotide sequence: TGCAGCTGCGGCCCGACAGGGGGCACAGATACGCAGTATTTT. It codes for CSCGPTGGTDTQYF.

The CDR3 region is CASNIRSSGANVLTF. For the CDR3, the DNA is TGTGCCAGTAACATCCGATCCTCTGGGGCCAACGTCCTGACTTTC. This chain connects TRBV19 to TRBJ2-6, with no clear D. The CDR3 spans 15 residues. The germline CDR1 and CDR2 sequences are LNHDA and SQIVND (reference sequence). Trimming stripped 7 bases from V and 0 bases from J, with 10 bases between.

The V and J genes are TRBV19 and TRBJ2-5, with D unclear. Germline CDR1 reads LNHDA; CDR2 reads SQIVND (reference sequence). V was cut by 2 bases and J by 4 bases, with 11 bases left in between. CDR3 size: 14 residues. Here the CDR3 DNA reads TGTGCCAGTAGTATACAGATACGTGGAGAGACCCAGTACTTC. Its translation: CASSIQIRGETQYF.

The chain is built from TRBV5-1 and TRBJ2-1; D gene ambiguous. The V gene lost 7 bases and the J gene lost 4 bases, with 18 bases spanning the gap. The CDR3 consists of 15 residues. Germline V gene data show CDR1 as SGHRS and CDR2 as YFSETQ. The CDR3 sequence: CASSLGRFMYNEQFF. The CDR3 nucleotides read TGCGCCAGCTCCCTGGGCAGGTTTATGTACAATGAGCAGTTCTTC.

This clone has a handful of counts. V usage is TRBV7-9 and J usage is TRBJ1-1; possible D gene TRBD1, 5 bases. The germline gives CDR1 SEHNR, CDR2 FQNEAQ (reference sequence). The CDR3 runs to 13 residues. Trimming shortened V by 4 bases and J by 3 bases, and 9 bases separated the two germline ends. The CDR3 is CASSSGGDTEAFF. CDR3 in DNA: TGTGCCAGCAGCTCCGGAGGGGACACTGAAGCTTTCTTT.

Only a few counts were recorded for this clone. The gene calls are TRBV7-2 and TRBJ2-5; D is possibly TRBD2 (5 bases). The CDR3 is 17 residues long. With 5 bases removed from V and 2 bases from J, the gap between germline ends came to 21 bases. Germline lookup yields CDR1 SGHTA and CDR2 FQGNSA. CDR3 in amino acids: CASSLSPLGGSQETQYF. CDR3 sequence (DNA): TGTGCCAGCAGCCTTTCTCCCCTTGGCGGGTCGCAAGAGACCCAGTACTTC.

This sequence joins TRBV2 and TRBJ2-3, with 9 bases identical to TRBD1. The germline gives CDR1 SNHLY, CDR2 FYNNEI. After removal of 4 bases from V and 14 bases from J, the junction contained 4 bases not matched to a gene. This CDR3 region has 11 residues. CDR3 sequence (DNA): TGTGCCAGCAGTGTGGGACAGGGAAGGTATTTT. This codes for CASSVGQGRYF.

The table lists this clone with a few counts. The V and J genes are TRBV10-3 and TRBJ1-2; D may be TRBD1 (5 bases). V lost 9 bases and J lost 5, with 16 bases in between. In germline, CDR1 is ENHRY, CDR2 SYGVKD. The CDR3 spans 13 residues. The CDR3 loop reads CAMRGTGLYGYTF. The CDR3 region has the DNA TGTGCCATGAGAGGGACGGGACTATATGGCTACACCTTC.

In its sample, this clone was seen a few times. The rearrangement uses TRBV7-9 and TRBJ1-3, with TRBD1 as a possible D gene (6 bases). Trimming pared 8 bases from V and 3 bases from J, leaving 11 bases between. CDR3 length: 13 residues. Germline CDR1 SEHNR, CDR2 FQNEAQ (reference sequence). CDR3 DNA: TGTGCCAGCGGACAGCCACTTGGAAACACCATATATTTT. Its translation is CASGQPLGNTIYF.

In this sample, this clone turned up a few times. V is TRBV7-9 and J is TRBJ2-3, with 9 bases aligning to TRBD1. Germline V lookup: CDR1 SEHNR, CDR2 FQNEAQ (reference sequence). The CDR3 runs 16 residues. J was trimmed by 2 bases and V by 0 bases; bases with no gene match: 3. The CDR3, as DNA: TGTGCCAGCAGCTTAGCTCGGACAGGGGACACAGATACGCAGTATTTT. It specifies CASSLARTGDTDTQYF.

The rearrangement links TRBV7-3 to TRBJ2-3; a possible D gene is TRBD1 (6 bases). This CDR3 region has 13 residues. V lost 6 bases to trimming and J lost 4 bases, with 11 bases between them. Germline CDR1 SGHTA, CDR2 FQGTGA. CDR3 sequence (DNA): TGTGCCAGCAGTCGAACAGGGCCAGATACGCAGTATTTT. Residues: CASSRTGPDTQYF.

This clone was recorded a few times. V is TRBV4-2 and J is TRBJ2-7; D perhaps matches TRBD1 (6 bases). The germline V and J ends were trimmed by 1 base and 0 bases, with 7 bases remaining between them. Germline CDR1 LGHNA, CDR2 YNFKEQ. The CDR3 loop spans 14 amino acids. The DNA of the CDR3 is TGTGCCAGCAGCCAAGCGGACAGCTCCTACGAGCAGTACTTC. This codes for CASSQADSSYEQYF.

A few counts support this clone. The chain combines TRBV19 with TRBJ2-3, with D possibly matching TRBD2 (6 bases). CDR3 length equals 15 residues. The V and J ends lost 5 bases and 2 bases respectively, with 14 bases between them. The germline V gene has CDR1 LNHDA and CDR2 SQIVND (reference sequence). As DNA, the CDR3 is TGTGCCAGTAGTGCCGGGAGAGCGACCACAGATACGCAGTATTTT. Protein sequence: CASSAGRATTDTQYF.

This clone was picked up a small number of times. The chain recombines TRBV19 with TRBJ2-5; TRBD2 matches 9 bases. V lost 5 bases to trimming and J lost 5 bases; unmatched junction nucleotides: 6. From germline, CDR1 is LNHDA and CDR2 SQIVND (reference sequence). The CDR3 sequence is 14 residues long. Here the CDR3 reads CASSSLAGAETQYF. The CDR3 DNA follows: TGTGCCAGTAGTTCCTTAGCGGGGGCGGAGACCCAGTACTTC.

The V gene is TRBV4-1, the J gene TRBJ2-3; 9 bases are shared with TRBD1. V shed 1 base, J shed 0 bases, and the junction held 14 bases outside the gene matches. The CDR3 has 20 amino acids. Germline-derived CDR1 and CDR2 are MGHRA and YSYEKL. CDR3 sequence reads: CASSQAFAGQGTTSTDTQYF. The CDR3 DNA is TGCGCCAGCAGCCAAGCTTTTGCGGGACAGGGCACCACTAGCACAGATACGCAGTATTTT.

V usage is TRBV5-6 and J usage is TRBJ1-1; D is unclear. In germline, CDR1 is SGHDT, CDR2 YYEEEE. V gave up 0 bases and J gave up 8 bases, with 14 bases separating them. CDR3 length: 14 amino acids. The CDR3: CASSLAPTAQEAFF. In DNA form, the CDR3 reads TGTGCCAGCAGCTTGGCCCCGACGGCGCAGGAAGCTTTCTTT.

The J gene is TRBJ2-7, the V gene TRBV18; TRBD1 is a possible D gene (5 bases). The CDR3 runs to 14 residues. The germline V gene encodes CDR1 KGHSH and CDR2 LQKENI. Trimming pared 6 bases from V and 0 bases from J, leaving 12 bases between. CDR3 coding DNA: TGTGCCAGCTCGCAGGGAAGGAGCTCCTACGAGCAGTACTTC. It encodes CASSQGRSSYEQYF.

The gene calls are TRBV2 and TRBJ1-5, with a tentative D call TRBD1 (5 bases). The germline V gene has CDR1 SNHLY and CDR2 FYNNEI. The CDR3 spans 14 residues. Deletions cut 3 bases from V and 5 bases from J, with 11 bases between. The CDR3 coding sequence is TGTGCCAGCAGTGAGAGGGCGGGGGATCAGCCCCAGCATTTT. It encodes CASSERAGDQPQHF.

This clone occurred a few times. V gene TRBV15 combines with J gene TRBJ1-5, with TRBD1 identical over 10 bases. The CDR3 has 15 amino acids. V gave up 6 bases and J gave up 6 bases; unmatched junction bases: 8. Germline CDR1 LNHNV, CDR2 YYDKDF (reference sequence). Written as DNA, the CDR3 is TGTGCCACCAGGGAGACAGGGGGCTTATCTCAGCCCCAGCATTTT. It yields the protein CATRETGGLSQPQHF.

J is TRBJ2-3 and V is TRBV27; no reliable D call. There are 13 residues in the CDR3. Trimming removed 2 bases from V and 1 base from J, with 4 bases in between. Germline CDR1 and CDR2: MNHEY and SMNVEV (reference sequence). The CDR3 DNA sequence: TGTGCCAGCAGTTTACCAGGCACAGATACGCAGTATTTT. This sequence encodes CASSLPGTDTQYF.

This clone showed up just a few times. Written as DNA, the CDR3 is TGTGCCAGCAGCGTAGATTCCCACAGGGTGACTGAAGCTTTCTTT. Translated: CASSVDSHRVTEAFF. The chain couples TRBV9 to TRBJ1-1; D might be TRBD1 (6 bases). This CDR3 contains 15 residues. V lost 0 bases and J lost 5, with 14 bases in between. Germline assignment: CDR1 SGDLS and CDR2 YYNGEE.